The 27 T cell receptor beta chains presented below share a single source sample, sequenced in a study of blood T cells in healthy people across ages (dated by TCRdb to the mid-2010s). Library preparation was by 5' RACE. Sequencing relied on an Illumina HiSeq 2500. A second PCR of about 7 to 12 cycles was performed with a sample-barcoded 5' primer and a J-beta primer mix. TCRdb handled the public reads itself, with Q25 trimming in fastp and clone calling in MiXCR, and kept productive beta chains. Duplicate CDR3 protein sequences are folded into a single record with the most common DNA and genes. The sample has around 1.5 million distinct CDR3 sequences on record, 35% to 45% of them singletons. Of the sample, less than 8% is held by the ten largest clones. Source material: blood. The receptors derive from a woman aged 18-29 years in good health.

In its sample, this clonotype was seen a few times. V gene TRBV12-3 or TRBV12-4 combines with J gene TRBJ2-1; 7 bases agree with TRBD1. The DNA end lines up better with TRBJ2-7; the J call may be wrong. The CDR3 length is 14 residues. The chain's CDR3 is CASSSGTDYNEQYF. CDR3 DNA sequence: TGTGCCAGCAGTTCCGGGACAGACTACAATGAGCAGTACTTC.

The chain recombines TRBV15 with TRBJ2-3; unclear D gene. In germline, CDR1 is LNHNV, CDR2 YYDKDF (reference sequence). The CDR3 extends over 12 amino acids. Trimming left V 5 bases short and J 10 bases short, with 13 bases between. CDR3 in DNA: TGTGCCACCAGCTCTCGACTTCCTCCGCAGTATTTT. Translated: CATSSRLPPQYF.

The rearrangement joins TRBV18 to TRBJ2-7; tentative D call: TRBD1 (5 bases). Germline values: CDR1 KGHSH, CDR2 LQKENI. The CDR3 contains 15 residues. The V and J ends lost 2 bases and 1 base respectively, with 12 bases between them. This CDR3 is CASSPYTQGSYEQYF. In DNA, the CDR3 is TGTGCCAGCTCACCATATACGCAGGGATCCTACGAGCAGTACTTC.

This clonotype was recorded a few times. The chain links TRBV5-1 to TRBJ2-7; 8 nucleotides align to TRBD2. The CDR3 is 16 amino acids. Germline-derived CDR1 and CDR2 are SGHRS and YFSETQ. J was trimmed by 5 bases and V by 4 bases; bases with no gene match: 14. In DNA form, the CDR3 reads TGCGCCAGCAGCCCAGACCGAGCGGGAGTAGTCCACGAGCAGTACTTC. Translating it yields CASSPDRAGVVHEQYF.

This clonotype was seen only a few times. The V and J genes are TRBV6-5 and TRBJ1-6, with a weak D call TRBD1 (6 bases). The CDR3 has 14 amino acids. V lost 5 bases and J lost 10, with 15 bases in between. CDR1 MNHEY and CDR2 SVGAGI come from the germline V gene. The CDR3 sequence: CASSPPGAGSPLHF. In DNA, the CDR3 is TGTGCCAGCAGTCCGCCGGGGGCCGGATCACCCCTCCACTTT.

This clonotype was picked up a small number of times. V and J are TRBV24-1 and TRBJ2-7; perhaps TRBD1 as D (5 bases). Trimming cost V 5 bases and J 1 base, with 8 bases left between them. The CDR3 is made up of 13 amino acids. Germline CDR1 KGHDR, CDR2 SFDVKD. CDR3 region: CATSGAGSYEQYF. CDR3 nucleotide sequence: TGTGCCACCAGTGGGGCAGGGTCCTACGAGCAGTACTTC.

This clonotype occurred a few times. The V and J genes are TRBV12-3 or TRBV12-4 and TRBJ1-2, with D possibly TRBD1 on 5 matching bases. Between the trimmed V and J ends, which lost 6 bases and 5 bases, there was a span of 16 bases. The CDR3 has 14 residues. For the CDR3, the DNA is TGTGCCAGCAGCCCCGCCGAGGGACGGTATGGCTACACCTTC. Encoded protein: CASSPAEGRYGYTF.

This clonotype was detected a few times. The CDR3 coding sequence is TGTGCCAGCAGTGTCGGCGAAAAACTGTTTTTT. Its protein is CASSVGEKLFF. The chain couples TRBV2 to TRBJ1-4; D is uncertain. V dropped 4 bases and J dropped 8 bases, with 5 bases sitting between them. The CDR3 runs to 11 residues. Germline CDR1 and CDR2: SNHLY and FYNNEI.

This chain links TRBV15 with TRBJ2-3; D is perhaps TRBD1 (6 bases). V was shortened by 0 bases and J by 2 bases, with 15 bases between the two germline ends. Looked up from germline, CDR1 is LNHNV and CDR2 is YYDKDF (reference sequence). This CDR3 has 17 residues. This CDR3 is CATSRDDPQGYTDTQYF. The DNA for the CDR3 is TGTGCCACCAGCAGAGATGACCCGCAGGGGTACACAGATACGCAGTATTTT.

Many counts were recorded for this clonotype. This rearrangement joins TRBV3-1 to TRBJ2-5; 8 bases fit TRBD2. The CDR3 totals 14 residues. J gave up 11 bases and V 4 bases, and 12 bases lay outside the gene matches. Germline assignment: CDR1 LGHDT and CDR2 YNNKEL (reference sequence). CDR3 in amino acids: CASSPTGGPGEQYF. The CDR3 DNA reads TGTGCCAGCAGCCCGACGGGAGGGCCGGGTGAGCAGTACTTC.

The V gene is TRBV10-3, the J gene TRBJ2-7; D is uncertain. This CDR3 is 14 amino acids long. The germline gives CDR1 ENHRY, CDR2 SYGVKD. The ends were cut back, 2 bases at V and 1 base at J, with 9 bases in the middle. The CDR3 nucleotides read TGTGCCATCAGTGAGGATGGTCTATCCTACGAGCAGTACTTC. Encoded protein: CAISEDGLSYEQYF.

The chain links TRBV28 to TRBJ2-4; 11 nucleotides align to TRBD2. J lost 3 bases, V lost 1 base, and 8 bases had no gene match. The CDR3 has 18 residues. The germline V gene encodes CDR1 MDHEN and CDR2 SYDVKM. CDR3 in amino acids: CASSLLAGGARDKNIQYF. The CDR3 DNA follows: TGTGCCAGCAGTTTATTAGCGGGGGGGGCTAGGGACAAAAACATTCAGTACTTC.

The J gene is TRBJ1-1, the V gene TRBV11-1; D is unclear. This CDR3 has 12 amino acids. V was trimmed by 2 bases and J by 7 bases, leaving 8 bases between them. From germline, CDR1 is SGHAT and CDR2 FQDESV (reference sequence). For the CDR3, the DNA is TGTGCCAGCAGCTTAATATCTAATGAAGCTTTCTTT. It specifies CASSLISNEAFF.

This clonotype was counted between two and nine times. This sequence joins TRBV29-1 and TRBJ1-1; 7 nucleotides line up with TRBD1. Trimming removed 7 bases from V and 8 bases from J; junction bases left unmatched: 10. CDR3 length: 12 residues. The germline gives CDR1 SQVTM, CDR2 ANQGSEA. CDR3: CSGYTGTEEAFF. The CDR3 nucleotides read TGCAGCGGTTATACAGGGACAGAGGAAGCTTTCTTT.

A single count supports this clonotype. The genes are TRBV10-3 and TRBJ2-7, with 7 bases lining up with TRBD1. Unmatched junction bases numbered 12, after V lost 10 bases and J lost 0 bases. The germline V gene has CDR1 ENHRY and CDR2 SYGVKD. The CDR3 contains 15 residues. The CDR3 DNA sequence: TGTGCCACGACACCGGGACAGCCGAGCTCCTACGAGCAGTACTTC. Its translation: CATTPGQPSSYEQYF.

This clonotype was seen a handful of times. This rearrangement joins TRBV28 to TRBJ1-1; possible D gene TRBD1, 6 bases. Germline CDR1 is MDHEN and CDR2 is SYDVKM. Trimming removed 4 bases at V and 1 base at J, with 10 bases between. The CDR3 is 14 residues long. The CDR3 sequence is CASSSWTENTEAFF. The CDR3 DNA sequence: TGTGCCAGCAGTTCTTGGACAGAGAACACTGAAGCTTTCTTT.

The chain uses TRBV4-1 and TRBJ2-7, with a weak D call TRBD2 (6 bases). Germline CDR1 reads MGHRA; CDR2 reads YSYEKL. Trimming stripped 0 bases from V and 5 bases from J, with 14 bases between. There are 15 residues in the CDR3. The CDR3 DNA follows: TGCGCCAGCAGCCAAGATCCGCGGGGCCCAGACGAGCAGTACTTC. Translating it yields CASSQDPRGPDEQYF.

A few counts support this clonotype. The V gene is TRBV2, the J gene TRBJ2-7; 10 bases line up with TRBD1. Germline V CDR1 and CDR2: SNHLY, FYNNEI. Losses at the gene ends were 5 bases for V and 8 bases for J; bases not matched to a gene: 6. The CDR3 extends over 13 amino acids. CDR3 sequence (DNA): TGTGCCAGCAGTACTGGACAGGGGGGCAAGCAGTACTTC. Translated, it gives CASSTGQGGKQYF. Drawing the rest from reference TRBV2 and TRBJ2-7, the complete variable domain is EPEVTQTPSHQVTQMGQEVILRCVPISNHLYFYWYRQILGQKVEFLVSFYNNEISEKSEIFDDQFSVERPDGSNFTLKIRSTKLEDSAMYFCASSTGQGGKQYFGPGTRLTVT.

This chain joins TRBV18 and TRBJ2-1; TRBD1 matches 9 bases. This CDR3 is 12 amino acids long. Trimming cost V 5 bases and J 10 bases; bases outside gene matches: 3. Germline V lookup: CDR1 KGHSH, CDR2 LQKENI. CDR3 in DNA: TGTGCCAGCTCAGCGACAGGGGGAGAGCAGTTCTTC. Its translation is CASSATGGEQFF.

About this clonotype: The junction does not match germline at one end; this may be a read error. CDR3 nucleotide sequence: TGTCCCAGCAGCTCGGGGGGACAGCTCAGCAATCCGCCCCAGCATTTT. Amino acids: CPSSSGGQLSNPPQHF. The chain joins TRBV12-3 or TRBV12-4 to TRBJ1-5; 7 bases match TRBD1. This CDR3 has 16 residues.

The chain links TRBV5-1 to TRBJ2-7, with no clear D. With the DNA end fitting TRBJ2-4 better, the J assignment may be wrong. The CDR3 consists of 13 residues. CDR1 is SGHRS, CDR2 YFSETQ, per germline. The CDR3 here is CASSVDQPNIQYF. For the CDR3, the DNA is TGCGCCAGCAGCGTAGACCAGCCAAACATTCAGTACTTC.

V and J are TRBV29-1 and TRBJ2-3, with D perhaps given as TRBD1 or TRBD2 (6 bases each). CDR1 and CDR2 from the germline V gene are SQVTM and ANQGSEA. The V and J ends lost 7 bases and 1 base respectively, with 18 bases between them. The CDR3 contains 15 residues. CDR3 sequence reads: CSARDIFRGTDTQYF. In nucleotides, the CDR3 is TGCAGCGCGCGGGACATCTTCCGAGGCACAGATACGCAGTATTTT.

The rearrangement uses TRBV20-1 and TRBJ2-1, with 11 bases aligning to TRBD2. The CDR3 has 15 amino acids. Germline V gives CDR1 DFQATT, CDR2 SNEGSKA (reference sequence). Trimming removed 2 bases from V and 5 bases from J; junction bases left unmatched: 5. CDR3 region: CSARRLAGSNNEQFF. The CDR3 nucleotides are TGCAGTGCTAGACGACTAGCGGGATCTAACAATGAGCAGTTCTTC.

This chain joins TRBV3-1 and TRBJ2-7; D not certain. Germline CDR1 is LGHDT and CDR2 is YNNKEL (reference sequence). V dropped 8 bases and J dropped 10 bases, with 15 bases sitting between them. The CDR3 is made up of 11 amino acids. CDR3 loop: CASDHGEAQYF. The CDR3 bases are TGTGCCAGCGACCATGGCGAGGCCCAGTACTTC.

V usage is TRBV6-2 or TRBV6-3 and J usage is TRBJ2-3; 10 positions agree with TRBD2. The CDR3 contains 16 residues. With V trimmed by 6 bases and J by 4 bases, 10 bases remained unmatched. CDR1 MNHEY and CDR2 SVGEGT come from the germline V gene. The CDR3 nucleotides are TGTGCCAGCAGCAACCTGCTAGCGGGGGAGGCAGATACGCAGTATTTT. Its translation is CASSNLLAGEADTQYF.

This clonotype has more than one count but fewer than ten. This CDR3 is CASSQTLRGNYEQYF. CDR3 in DNA: TGCGCCAGCAGCCAGACGCTCAGGGGTAACTACGAGCAGTACTTC. V and J are TRBV5-1 and TRBJ2-7; tentative D call: TRBD1 (6 bases). The V end lost 4 bases, the J end lost 3 bases, and 17 bases lay between the germline ends. The CDR3 is 15 residues long. Germline CDR1 SGHRS, CDR2 YFSETQ.

The J gene is TRBJ1-5, the V gene TRBV28; D is undetermined. The CDR3 loop spans 16 amino acids. Germline CDR1 is MDHEN and CDR2 is SYDVKM. The ends were cut back, 4 bases at V and 5 bases at J, with 18 bases in the middle. CDR3 sequence reads: CASSSPTVLGDQPQHF. The CDR3, as DNA: TGTGCCAGCAGTTCCCCTACAGTGCTGGGCGATCAGCCCCAGCATTTT.